The 12 T cell receptor beta chains in this list originate from one sample, sequenced in a study of blood T cells in healthy people across ages. A second PCR of about 6 to 11 cycles used a sample-barcoded 5' primer and a J-beta primer mix. TCRdb reprocessed the 5' RACE reads with MiXCR, giving one entry per CDR3 protein. The sample has roughly 1,500,000 distinct CDR3 sequences; around 35% are singletons. Sequencing input: blood. The source is a woman aged 25 to 39 in good health.

This clonotype turned up a few times. The CDR3 DNA is TGTGCCAGCAGCTTAATGCCCAGGAACTCTGGGGCCAACGTCCTGACTTTC. Protein sequence: CASSLMPRNSGANVLTF. This sequence joins TRBV7-3 and TRBJ2-6; D is unclear. Germline CDR1 SGHTA, CDR2 FQGTGA. Between the trimmed V and J ends, which lost 1 base and 0 bases, there was a span of 10 bases. This CDR3 comprises 17 residues.

Turning to this clonotype: One base away lies a much larger clone, so this may be a sequencing read error. The V call is TRBV29-1, the J call TRBJ2-7; D may match TRBD1 or TRBD2 (5 bases each). In germline, CDR1 is SQVTM, CDR2 ANQGSEA. The CDR3 covers 15 residues. With 8 bases removed from V and 2 bases from J, the gap between germline ends came to 22 bases. As DNA, the CDR3 is TGCAGCAGCCCGCCGGTGGGGACGCGTCCCTACGAGCAGTACTTC. Its protein product is CSSPPVGTRPYEQYF.

The CDR3 nucleotides read TGTGCCAGCAGTACAGGGTGGGATCAGCCCCAGCATTTT. This translates into CASSTGWDQPQHF. V gene TRBV6-2 or TRBV6-3 combines with J gene TRBJ1-5; possible D gene TRBD1, 6 bases. V lost 5 bases and J lost 5, with 10 bases in between. CDR1 and CDR2 (germline): MNHEY, SVGEGT. This CDR3 region has 13 residues.

The genes are TRBV12-3 or TRBV12-4 and TRBJ1-2, with 10 bases that match TRBD1. The CDR3 contains 12 residues. V was pared by 5 bases and J by 8 bases, with 2 bases of the junction left unmatched. CDR3 protein: CASSDRGRGYTF. The CDR3 DNA reads as TGTGCCAGCAGTGACAGGGGGCGGGGCTACACCTTC.

This clonotype was detected a few times. V and J are TRBV20-1 and TRBJ2-1, with unresolved D. V was cut by 6 bases and J by 9 bases, with 12 bases left in between. This CDR3 has 11 amino acids. Germline CDR1 and CDR2: DFQATT and SNEGSKA (reference sequence). The CDR3 loop is CSAMGQTEQFF. The CDR3 bases are TGCAGTGCAATGGGCCAAACTGAGCAGTTCTTC.

The chain recombines TRBV30 with TRBJ1-2; the D gene is possibly TRBD1 (6 bases). CDR1 and CDR2 from the germline V gene are GTSNPN and SVGIG (reference sequence). V lost 3 bases, J lost 7 bases, and 18 bases lay in between. CDR3 length: 14 amino acids. CDR3 coding DNA: TGTGCCTGGAGAGGGCAGGGGTGGTTAGGTGGCTACACCTTC. Translating it yields CAWRGQGWLGGYTF.

This clonotype was seen a few times. DNA for the CDR3: TGTGCCAGCAGCTCCCCGGGGGGGCGGGCAAAAACAGATACGCAGTATTTT. This sequence encodes CASSSPGGRAKTDTQYF. The chain combines TRBV7-3 with TRBJ2-3; TRBD2 matches at 8 bases. J gave up 3 bases and V 4 bases, and 12 bases lay outside the gene matches. The CDR3 sequence is 17 residues long. Germline CDR1 reads SGHTA; CDR2 reads FQGTGA.

The sample holds a few counts of this clonotype. The J gene is TRBJ2-4, the V gene TRBV7-3; the D gene is possibly TRBD1 (6 bases). Trimming removed 5 bases from V and 8 bases from J, with 22 bases in between. This CDR3 has 16 amino acids. Germline CDR1 reads SGHTA; CDR2 reads FQGTGA. The CDR3 loop reads CASSHPGTQFIDIQYF. The CDR3 DNA sequence: TGTGCCAGCAGCCATCCCGGGACACAGTTTATAGACATTCAGTACTTC.

This clonotype has only a few counts. The chain uses TRBV27 and TRBJ2-3; the match to TRBD2 covers 7 bases. Germline loops: CDR1 MNHEY, CDR2 SMNVEV (reference sequence). V shed 3 bases, J shed 0 bases, and the junction held 3 bases outside the gene matches. The CDR3 contains 15 residues. Written as DNA, the CDR3 is TGTGCCAGCAGTTTCGAGCGGGGAAGCACAGATACGCAGTATTTT. This codes for CASSFERGSTDTQYF.

A word on this clonotype: A much bigger clone sits one base away, suggesting this may be a read error. The chain uses TRBV2 and TRBJ1-1, with a possible D match to TRBD1 (6 bases). From germline, CDR1 is SNHLY and CDR2 FYNNEI. There are 14 residues in the CDR3. The V end was cut by 5 bases, the J end by 1 base, with 11 bases between. The CDR3 protein is CASSYLTGNTEAFF. CDR3 nucleotide sequence: TGTGCCAGCAGTTACCTGACAGGGAACACTGAAGCTTTCTTT.

The genes are TRBV2 and TRBJ1-1; tentative D call: TRBD1 (6 bases). With 6 bases removed from V and 1 base from J, the gap between germline ends came to 12 bases. This CDR3 is built from 14 residues. The germline V gene encodes CDR1 SNHLY and CDR2 FYNNEI. Here the CDR3 DNA reads TGTGCCAGCAGCCCTTGGGGACAGAACACTGAAGCTTTCTTT. Protein sequence: CASSPWGQNTEAFF.

V and J are TRBV9 and TRBJ2-1, with 11 positions matching TRBD2. Germline V CDR1 and CDR2: SGDLS, YYNGEE. J gave up 10 bases and V 7 bases, and 13 bases lay outside the gene matches. This CDR3 has 15 residues. The CDR3 is CASAEPGTSGEEQFF. CDR3 nucleotide sequence: TGTGCCAGCGCTGAACCAGGGACTAGCGGAGAAGAGCAGTTCTTC.